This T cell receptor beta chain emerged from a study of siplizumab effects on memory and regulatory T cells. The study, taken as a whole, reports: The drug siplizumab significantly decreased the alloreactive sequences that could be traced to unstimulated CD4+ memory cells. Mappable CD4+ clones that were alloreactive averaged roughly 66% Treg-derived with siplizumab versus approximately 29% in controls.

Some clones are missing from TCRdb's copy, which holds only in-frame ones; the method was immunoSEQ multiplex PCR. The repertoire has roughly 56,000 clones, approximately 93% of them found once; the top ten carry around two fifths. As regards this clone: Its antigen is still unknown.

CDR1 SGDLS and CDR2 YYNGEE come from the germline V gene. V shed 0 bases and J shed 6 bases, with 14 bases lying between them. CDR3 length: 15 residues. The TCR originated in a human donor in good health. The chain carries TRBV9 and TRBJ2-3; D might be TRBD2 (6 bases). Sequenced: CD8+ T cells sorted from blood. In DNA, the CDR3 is TGTGCCAGCAGCGTAGCTGGGCGGGGCGGGGATACGCAGTATTTT. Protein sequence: CASSVAGRGGDTQYF.